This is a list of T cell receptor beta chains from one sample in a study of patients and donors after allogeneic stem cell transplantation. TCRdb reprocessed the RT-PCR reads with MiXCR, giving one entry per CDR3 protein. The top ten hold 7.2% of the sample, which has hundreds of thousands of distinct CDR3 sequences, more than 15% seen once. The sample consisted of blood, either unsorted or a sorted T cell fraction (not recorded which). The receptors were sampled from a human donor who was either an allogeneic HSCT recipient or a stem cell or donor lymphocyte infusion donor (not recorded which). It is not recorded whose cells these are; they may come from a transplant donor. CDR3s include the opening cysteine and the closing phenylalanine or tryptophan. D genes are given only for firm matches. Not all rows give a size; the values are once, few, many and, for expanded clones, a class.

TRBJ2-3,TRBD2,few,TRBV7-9,CASGSGSYTDTQYF,TGTGCCAGCGGTAGCGGGAGCTACACAGATACGCAGTATTTT
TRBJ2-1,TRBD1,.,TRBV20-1,CSARPRDRFDEQFF,TGCAGTGCTAGACCCAGGGACAGGTTTGATGAGCAGTTCTTC
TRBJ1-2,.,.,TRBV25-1,CASSEVYGYTF,TGTGCCAGCAGTGAGGTCTATGGCTACACCTTC
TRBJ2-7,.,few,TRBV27,CASSRGTLGNEQYF,TGTGCCAGCAGCCGAGGGACCCTCGGGAACGAGCAGTACTTC
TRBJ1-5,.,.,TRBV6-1,CASNPRGGINQPQHF,TGTGCCAGCAACCCGAGGGGCGGAATCAATCAGCCCCAGCATTTT
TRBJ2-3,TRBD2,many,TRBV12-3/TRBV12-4,CASRRAGGQGDTQYF,TGTGCCAGCAGACGAGCGGGGGGGCAAGGAGATACGCAGTATTTT
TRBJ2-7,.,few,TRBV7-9,CASSFSLDSPTYEQYF,TGTGCCAGCAGCTTCTCCCTGGACAGCCCAACCTACGAGCAGTACTTC
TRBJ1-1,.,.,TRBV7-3,CASSLTGGRTEAFF,TGTGCCAGCAGCTTAACAGGGGGTAGGACTGAAGCTTTCTTT
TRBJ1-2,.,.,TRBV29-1,CSVEVRVGGYTF,TGCAGCGTTGAGGTCAGGGTTGGTGGCTACACCTTC
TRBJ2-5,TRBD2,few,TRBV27,CACSGGAVGETQYF,TGTGCCTGTAGCGGGGGCGCAGTGGGGGAGACCCAGTACTTC
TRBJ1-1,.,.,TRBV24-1,CATSDTRTNTEAFF,TGTGCCACCAGTGATACGAGGACGAACACTGAAGCTTTCTTT
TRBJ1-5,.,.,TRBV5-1,CASSPGAWGEQPQHF,TGCGCCAGCAGCCCCGGGGCGTGGGGGGAGCAGCCCCAGCATTTT
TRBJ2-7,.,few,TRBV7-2,CASSLARVQYF,TGTGCCAGCAGCTTAGCCAGGGTGCAGTACTTC
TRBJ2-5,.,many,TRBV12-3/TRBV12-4,CASSLGWETQYF,TGTGCCAGCAGCTTAGGTTGGGAGACCCAGTACTTC
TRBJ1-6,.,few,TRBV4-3,CASSQVKRPAPLHF,TGCGCCAGCAGCCAAGTTAAGCGACCTGCGCCCCTCCACTTT
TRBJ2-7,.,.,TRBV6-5,CASSYNTGLSYEQYF,TGTGCCAGCAGTTACAATACAGGACTATCCTACGAGCAGTACTTC
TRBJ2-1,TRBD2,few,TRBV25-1,CASSGWGGYNEQFF,TGTGCCAGCAGTGGGTGGGGGGGCTACAATGAGCAGTTCTTC
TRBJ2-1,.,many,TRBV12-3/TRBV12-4,CASSSGVPQFF,TGTGCCAGCAGTTCGGGGGTGCCCCAGTTCTTC
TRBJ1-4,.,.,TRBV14,CASSLKWRVYEKLFF,TGTGCCAGCAGCTTAAAATGGAGGGTCTATGAAAAACTGTTTTTT
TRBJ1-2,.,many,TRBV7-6,CASSLNLNYGYTF,TGTGCCAGCAGCTTGAACTTGAACTATGGCTACACCTTC
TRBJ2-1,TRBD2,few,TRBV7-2,CASSRDRGDEQFF,TGTGCCAGCAGCAGGGATCGGGGGGATGAGCAGTTCTTC
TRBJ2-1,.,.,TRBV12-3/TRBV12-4,CASSSTGVAHEQFF,TGTGCCAGCAGCTCTACGGGGGTCGCCCATGAGCAGTTCTTC
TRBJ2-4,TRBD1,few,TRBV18,CASSPWTGRNIQYF,TGTGCCAGCTCACCCTGGACAGGGAGGAACATTCAGTACTTC
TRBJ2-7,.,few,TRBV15,CATSRGGSAYEQYF,TGTGCCACCAGCAGAGGTGGGTCAGCTTACGAGCAGTACTTC
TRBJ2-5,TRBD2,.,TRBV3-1,CASSQSGGGQETQYF,TGTGCCAGCAGCCAGTCGGGAGGGGGTCAAGAGACCCAGTACTTC
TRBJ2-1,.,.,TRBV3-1,CASSQEGGGNEQFF,TGTGCCAGCAGCCAAGAGGGTGGAGGGAATGAGCAGTTCTTC
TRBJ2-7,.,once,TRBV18,CASSPTYHTGRYEQYF,TGTGCCAGCTCACCAACATATCACACGGGAAGGTACGAGCAGTACTTC
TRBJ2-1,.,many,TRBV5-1,CASSLELPGHEQFF,TGCGCCAGCAGCTTGGAGCTACCCGGGCATGAGCAGTTCTTC
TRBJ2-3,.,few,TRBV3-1,CASSQELYTDTQYF,TGTGCCAGCAGCCAAGAACTCTACACAGATACGCAGTATTTT
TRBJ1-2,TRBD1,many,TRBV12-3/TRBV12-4,CASSARQGTGGYTF,TGTGCCAGCAGTGCTCGACAGGGGACGGGTGGCTACACCTTC
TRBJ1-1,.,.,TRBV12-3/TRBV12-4,CASSLVLSGLMNTEAFF,TGTGCCAGCAGTTTGGTCTTGTCGGGCCTTATGAACACTGAAGCTTTCTTT
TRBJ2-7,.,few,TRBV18,CASSPGDSAYEQYF,TGTGCCAGCTCACCCGGTGACAGTGCCTACGAGCAGTACTTC
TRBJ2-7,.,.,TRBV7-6,CASSLSTGYEQYF,TGTGCCAGCAGCTTATCTACGGGATACGAGCAGTACTTC
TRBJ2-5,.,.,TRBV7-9,CASQPGLLETQYF,TGTGCCAGCCAACCGGGACTCCTAGAGACCCAGTACTTC